This T cell receptor (beta chain) was captured in a study of breast tumors, draining lymph nodes, adjacent tissues. Points from the study as a whole: Tumor TCR diversity was below lymph nodes but above nontumor tissue. Tumor and nontumor repertoires were significantly more similar in luminal-like than in basal-like breast cancer. Data fit most tumor T cells coming from lymph node, expanding in tumor.

Samples came from axillary lymph nodes draining the breast cancer. Germline V CDR1 and CDR2: LGHNA, YSLEER. The CDR3 spans 15 residues. With 4 bases removed from V and 0 bases from J, the gap between germline ends came to 10 bases. One entry per CDR3 protein, called by TCRdb with MiXCR from the multiplex PCR reads. Among about 220,000 distinct CDR3 sequences listed, around 35% were seen once. This clonotype was seen many times. Its antigen is currently unknown. The sequence came from a female donor with breast cancer. Some clones in this sample may be carry-over from other donors' samples. The chain uses TRBV4-3 and TRBJ1-3; no definite D call. Sequenced material: axillary lymph node tissue. The CDR3 DNA sequence: TGCGCCAGCAGCCGTATATGGCGCTCTGGAAACACCATATATTTT. Its translation is CASSRIWRSGNTIYF.